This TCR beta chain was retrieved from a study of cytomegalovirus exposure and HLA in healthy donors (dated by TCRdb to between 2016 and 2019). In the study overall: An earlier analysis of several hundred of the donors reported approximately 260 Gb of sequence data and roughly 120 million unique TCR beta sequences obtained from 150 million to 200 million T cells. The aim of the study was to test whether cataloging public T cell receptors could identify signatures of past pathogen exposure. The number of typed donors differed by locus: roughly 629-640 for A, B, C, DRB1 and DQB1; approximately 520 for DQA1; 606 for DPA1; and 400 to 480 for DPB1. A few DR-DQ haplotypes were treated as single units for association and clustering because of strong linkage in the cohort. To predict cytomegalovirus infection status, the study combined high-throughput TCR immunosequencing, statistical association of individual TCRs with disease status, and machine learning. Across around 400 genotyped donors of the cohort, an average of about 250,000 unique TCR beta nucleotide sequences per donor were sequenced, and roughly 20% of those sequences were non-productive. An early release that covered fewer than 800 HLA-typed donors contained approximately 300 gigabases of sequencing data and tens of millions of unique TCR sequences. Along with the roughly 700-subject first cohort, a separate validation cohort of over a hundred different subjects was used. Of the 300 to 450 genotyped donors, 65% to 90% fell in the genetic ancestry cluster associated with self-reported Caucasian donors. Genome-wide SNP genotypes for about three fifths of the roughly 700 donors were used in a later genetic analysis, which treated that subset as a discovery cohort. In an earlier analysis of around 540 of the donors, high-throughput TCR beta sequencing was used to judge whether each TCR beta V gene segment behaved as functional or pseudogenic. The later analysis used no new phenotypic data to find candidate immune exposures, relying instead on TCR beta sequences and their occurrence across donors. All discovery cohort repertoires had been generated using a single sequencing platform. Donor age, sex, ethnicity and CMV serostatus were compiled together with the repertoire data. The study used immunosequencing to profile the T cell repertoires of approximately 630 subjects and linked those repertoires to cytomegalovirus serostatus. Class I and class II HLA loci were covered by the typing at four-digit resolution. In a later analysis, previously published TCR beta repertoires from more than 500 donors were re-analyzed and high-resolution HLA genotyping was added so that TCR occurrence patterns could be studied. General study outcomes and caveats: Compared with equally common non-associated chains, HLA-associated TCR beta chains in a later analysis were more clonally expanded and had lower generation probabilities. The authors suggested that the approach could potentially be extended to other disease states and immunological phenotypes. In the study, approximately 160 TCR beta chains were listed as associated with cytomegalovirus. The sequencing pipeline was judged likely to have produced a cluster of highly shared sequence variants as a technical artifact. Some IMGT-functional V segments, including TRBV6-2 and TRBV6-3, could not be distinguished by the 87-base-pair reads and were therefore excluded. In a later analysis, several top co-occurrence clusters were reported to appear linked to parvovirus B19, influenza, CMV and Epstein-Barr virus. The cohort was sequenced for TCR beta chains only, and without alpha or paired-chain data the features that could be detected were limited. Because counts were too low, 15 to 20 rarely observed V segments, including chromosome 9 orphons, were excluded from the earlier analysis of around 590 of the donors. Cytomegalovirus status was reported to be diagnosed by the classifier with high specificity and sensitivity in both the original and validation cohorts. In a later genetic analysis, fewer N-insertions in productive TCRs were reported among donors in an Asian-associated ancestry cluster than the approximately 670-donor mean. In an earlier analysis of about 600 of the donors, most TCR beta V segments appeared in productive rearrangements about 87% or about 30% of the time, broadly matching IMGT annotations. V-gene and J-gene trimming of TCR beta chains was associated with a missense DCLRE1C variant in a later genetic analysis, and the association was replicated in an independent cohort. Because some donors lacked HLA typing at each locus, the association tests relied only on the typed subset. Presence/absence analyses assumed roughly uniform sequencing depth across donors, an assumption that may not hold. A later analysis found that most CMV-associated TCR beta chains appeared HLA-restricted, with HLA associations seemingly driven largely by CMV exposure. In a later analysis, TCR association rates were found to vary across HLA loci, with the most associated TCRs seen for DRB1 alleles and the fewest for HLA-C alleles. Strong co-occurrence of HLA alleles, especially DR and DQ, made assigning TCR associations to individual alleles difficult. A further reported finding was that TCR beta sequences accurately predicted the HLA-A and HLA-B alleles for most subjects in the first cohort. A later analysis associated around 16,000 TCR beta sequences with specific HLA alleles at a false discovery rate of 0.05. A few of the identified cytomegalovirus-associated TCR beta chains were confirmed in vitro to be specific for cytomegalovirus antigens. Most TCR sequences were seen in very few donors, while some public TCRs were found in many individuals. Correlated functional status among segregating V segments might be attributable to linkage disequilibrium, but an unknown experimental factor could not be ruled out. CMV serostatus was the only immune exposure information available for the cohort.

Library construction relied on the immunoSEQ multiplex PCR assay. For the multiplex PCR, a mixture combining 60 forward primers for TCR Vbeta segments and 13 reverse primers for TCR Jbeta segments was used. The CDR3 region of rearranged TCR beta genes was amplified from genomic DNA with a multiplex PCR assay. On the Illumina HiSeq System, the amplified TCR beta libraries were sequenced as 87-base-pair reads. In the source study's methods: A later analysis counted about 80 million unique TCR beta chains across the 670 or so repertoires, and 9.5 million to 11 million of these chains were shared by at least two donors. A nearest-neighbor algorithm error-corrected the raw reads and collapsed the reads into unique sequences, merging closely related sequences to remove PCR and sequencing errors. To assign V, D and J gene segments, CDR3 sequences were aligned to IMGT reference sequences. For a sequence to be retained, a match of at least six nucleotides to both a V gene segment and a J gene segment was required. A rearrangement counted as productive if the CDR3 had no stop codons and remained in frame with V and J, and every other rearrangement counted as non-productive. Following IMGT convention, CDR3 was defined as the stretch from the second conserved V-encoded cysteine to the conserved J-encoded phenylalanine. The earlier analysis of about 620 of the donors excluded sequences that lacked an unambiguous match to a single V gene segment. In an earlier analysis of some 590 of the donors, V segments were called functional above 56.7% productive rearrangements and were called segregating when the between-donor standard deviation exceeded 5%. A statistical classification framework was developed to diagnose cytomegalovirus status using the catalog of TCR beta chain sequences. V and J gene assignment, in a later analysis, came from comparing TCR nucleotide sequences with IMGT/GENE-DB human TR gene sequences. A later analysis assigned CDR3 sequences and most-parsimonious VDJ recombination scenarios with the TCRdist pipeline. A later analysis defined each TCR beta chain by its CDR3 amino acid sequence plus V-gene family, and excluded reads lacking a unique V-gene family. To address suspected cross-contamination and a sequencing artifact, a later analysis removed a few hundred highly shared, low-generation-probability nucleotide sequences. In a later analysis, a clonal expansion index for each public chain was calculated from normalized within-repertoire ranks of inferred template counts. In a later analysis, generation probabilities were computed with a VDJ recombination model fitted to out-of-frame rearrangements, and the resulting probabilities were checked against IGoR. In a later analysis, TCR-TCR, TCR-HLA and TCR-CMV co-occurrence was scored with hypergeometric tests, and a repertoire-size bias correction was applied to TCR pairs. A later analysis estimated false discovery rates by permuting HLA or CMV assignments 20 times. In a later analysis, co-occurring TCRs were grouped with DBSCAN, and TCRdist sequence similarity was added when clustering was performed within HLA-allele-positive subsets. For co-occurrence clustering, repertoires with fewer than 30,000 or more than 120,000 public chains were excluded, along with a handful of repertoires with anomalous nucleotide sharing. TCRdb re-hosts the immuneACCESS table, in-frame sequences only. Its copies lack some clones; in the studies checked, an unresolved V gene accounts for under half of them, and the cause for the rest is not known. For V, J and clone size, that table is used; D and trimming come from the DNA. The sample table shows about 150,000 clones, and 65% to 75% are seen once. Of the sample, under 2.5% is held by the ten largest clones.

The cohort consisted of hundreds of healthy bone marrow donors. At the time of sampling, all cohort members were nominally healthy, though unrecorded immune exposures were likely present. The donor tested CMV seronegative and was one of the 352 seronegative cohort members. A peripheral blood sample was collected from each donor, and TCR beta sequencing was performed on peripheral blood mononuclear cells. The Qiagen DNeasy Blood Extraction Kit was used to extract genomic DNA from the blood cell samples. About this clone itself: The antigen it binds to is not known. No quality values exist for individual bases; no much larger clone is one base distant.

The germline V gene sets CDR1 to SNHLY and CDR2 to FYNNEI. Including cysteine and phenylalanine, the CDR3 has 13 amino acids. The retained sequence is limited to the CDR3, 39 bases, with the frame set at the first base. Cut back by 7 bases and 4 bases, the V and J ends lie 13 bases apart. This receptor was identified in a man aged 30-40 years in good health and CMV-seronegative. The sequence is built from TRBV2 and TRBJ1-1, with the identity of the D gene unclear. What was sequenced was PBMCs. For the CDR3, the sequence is CASISDIFTEAFF. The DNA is TGTGCCAGCATTTCCGACATTTTCACTGAAGCTTTCTTT.